This T cell receptor (beta chain) appears in the sequencing data of a study of cytomegalovirus exposure and HLA in healthy donors. The PCR was carried out with 60 Vbeta primers and 13 Jbeta primers. TCRdb keeps only in-frame clones here, not all; method: immunoSEQ multiplex PCR. The table shows under 70,000 clones, with approximately 71% occurring only once. From germline, CDR1 is SGHNT and CDR2 YYREEE (reference sequence). The CDR3 extends over 14 amino acids. V was shortened by 4 bases and J by 0 bases, with 11 bases between the two germline ends. This chain connects TRBV5-4 to TRBJ2-7; D perhaps matches TRBD1 (5 bases). This clonotype was sampled from a man aged 35-49 years in good health and CMV-seropositive. The sample comprised PBMCs. CDR3 in DNA: TGTGCCAGCAGCGGGCTTGGGGCCTCCTACGAGCAGTACTTC. It encodes CASSGLGASYEQYF. Full variable domain (outside the CDR3, taken from reference TRBV5-4 and TRBJ2-7): ETGVTQSPTHLIKTRGQQVTLRCSSQSGHNTVSWYQQALGQGPQFIFQYYREEENGRGNFPPRFSGLQFPNYSSELNVNALELDDSALYLCASSGLGASYEQYFGPGTRLTVT.